This TCR beta chain was observed in a study of blood T cells in healthy people across ages. Study findings and constraints: Naive CD4+ cell counts and diversity both ran higher in long-lived than in aged donors. The study lacked donor CMV status, which possibly confounded expanded clonotype changes.

Alongside a J-beta primer mix, a sample-barcoded 5' primer served in a second PCR lasting about 7 to 11 cycles. Per sample, CDR3-containing paired-end reads numbered at least 2.5 million. A single record per CDR3 protein comes from TCRdb applying MiXCR to the 5' RACE reads. The sample lists more than 900,000 distinct CDR3 sequences, 25% to 30% occurring once. CDR1 and CDR2 (germline): SGHTA, FQGTGA. Trimming at V came to 5 bases and at J to 8 bases, leaving 8 bases not matched to a gene. The CDR3 covers 15 residues. In this sample, this clonotype turned up a few times. Its antigen is undetermined. This same sample was also taken into another study, of T cells of mothers and their children. From that paper: Nine systemically healthy Caucasian donors: three mothers, six children.

This chain uses TRBV7-3 with TRBJ1-6; 8 nucleotides align to TRBD1. Sequenced: blood. The receptor's source is a woman aged 40 to 49 in good health. Here the CDR3 reads CASSLRQGKHSPLHF. The CDR3 nucleotides read TGTGCCAGCAGCCTACGACAGGGGAAGCATTCACCCCTCCACTTT.